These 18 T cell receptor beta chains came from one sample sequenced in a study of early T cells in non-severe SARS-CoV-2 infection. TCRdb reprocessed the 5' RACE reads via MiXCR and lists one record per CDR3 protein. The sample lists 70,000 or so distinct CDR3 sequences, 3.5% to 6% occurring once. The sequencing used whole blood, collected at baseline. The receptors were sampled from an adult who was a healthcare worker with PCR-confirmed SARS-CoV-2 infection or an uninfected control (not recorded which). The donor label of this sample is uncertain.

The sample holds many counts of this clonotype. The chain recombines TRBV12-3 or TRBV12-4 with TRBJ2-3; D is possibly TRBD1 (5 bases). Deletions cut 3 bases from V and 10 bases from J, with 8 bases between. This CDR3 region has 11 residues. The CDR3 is CASSFDSSQYF. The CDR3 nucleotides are TGTGCCAGCAGTTTCGACAGTTCGCAGTATTTT.

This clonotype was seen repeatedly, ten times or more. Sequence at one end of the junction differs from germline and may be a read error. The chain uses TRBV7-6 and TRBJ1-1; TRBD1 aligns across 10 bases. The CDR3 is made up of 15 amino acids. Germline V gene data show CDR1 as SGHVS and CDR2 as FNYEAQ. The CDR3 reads CTSSLRDRGNTEAFF. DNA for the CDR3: TGTACCAGCAGCTTAAGGGACAGGGGCAACACTGAAGCTTTCTTT.

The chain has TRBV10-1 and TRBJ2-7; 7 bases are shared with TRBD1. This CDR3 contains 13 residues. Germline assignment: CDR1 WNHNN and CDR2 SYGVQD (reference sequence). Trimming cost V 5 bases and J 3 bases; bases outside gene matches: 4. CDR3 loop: CASSSTGYYEQYF. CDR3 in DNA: TGCGCCAGCAGTTCGACAGGGTACTACGAGCAGTACTTC.

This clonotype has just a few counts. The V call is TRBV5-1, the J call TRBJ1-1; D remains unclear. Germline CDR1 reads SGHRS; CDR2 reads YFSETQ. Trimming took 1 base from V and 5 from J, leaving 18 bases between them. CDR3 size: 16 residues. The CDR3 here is CASSLSLILKWTEAFF. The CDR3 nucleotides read TGCGCCAGCAGCTTGTCCCTAATCCTCAAGTGGACTGAAGCTTTCTTT.

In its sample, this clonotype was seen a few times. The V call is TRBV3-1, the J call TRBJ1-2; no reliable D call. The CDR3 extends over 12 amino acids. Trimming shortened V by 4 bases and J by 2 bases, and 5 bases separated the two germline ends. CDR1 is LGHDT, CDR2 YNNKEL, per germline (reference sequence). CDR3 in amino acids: CASSPGNYGYTF. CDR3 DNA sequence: TGTGCCAGCAGCCCAGGAAACTATGGCTACACCTTC. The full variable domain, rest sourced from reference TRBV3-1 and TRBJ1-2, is DTAVSQTPKYLVTQMGNDKSIKCEQNLGHDTMYWYKQDSKKFLKIMFSYNNKELIINETVPNRFSPKSPDKAHLNLHINSLELGDSAVYFCASSPGNYGYTFGSGTRLTVV.

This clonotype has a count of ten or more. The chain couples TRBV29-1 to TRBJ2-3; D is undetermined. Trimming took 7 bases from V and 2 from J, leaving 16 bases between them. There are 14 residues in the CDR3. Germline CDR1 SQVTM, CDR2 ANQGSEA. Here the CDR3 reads CSADPGLFTDTQYF. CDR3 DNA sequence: TGCAGCGCTGATCCGGGCCTTTTCACAGATACGCAGTATTTT.

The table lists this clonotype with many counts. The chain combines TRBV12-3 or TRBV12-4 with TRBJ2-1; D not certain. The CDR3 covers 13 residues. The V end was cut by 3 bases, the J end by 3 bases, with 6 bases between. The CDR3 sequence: CASSFTLYNEQFF. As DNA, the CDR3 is TGTGCCAGCAGTTTCACCCTCTACAATGAGCAGTTCTTC.

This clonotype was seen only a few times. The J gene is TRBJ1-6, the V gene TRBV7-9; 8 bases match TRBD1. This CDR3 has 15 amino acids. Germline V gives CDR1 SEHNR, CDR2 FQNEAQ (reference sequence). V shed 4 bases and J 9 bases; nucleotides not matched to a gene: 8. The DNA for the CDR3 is TGTGCCAGCAGCTCGACAGGGGCCGGGGGTTCACCCCTCCACTTT. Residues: CASSSTGAGGSPLHF.

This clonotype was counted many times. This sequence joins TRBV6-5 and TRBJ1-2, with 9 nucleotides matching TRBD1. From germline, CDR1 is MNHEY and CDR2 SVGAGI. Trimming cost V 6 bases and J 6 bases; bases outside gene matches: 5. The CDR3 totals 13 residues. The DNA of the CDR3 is TGTGCCAGCAGACGTACAGGGGGCGATGGCTACACCTTC. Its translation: CASRRTGGDGYTF.

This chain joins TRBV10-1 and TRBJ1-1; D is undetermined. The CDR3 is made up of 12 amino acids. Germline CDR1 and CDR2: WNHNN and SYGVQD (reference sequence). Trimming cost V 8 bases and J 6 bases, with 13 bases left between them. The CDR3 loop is CASGVGDPEAFF. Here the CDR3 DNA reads TGCGCCAGCGGTGTGGGTGATCCTGAAGCTTTCTTT.

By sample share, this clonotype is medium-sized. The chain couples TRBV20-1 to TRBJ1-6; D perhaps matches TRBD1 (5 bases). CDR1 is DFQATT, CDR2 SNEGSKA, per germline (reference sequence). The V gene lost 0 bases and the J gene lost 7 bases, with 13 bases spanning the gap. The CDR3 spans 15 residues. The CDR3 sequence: CSARDLRGTNSPLHF. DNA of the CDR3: TGCAGTGCTAGAGATCTGAGAGGGACCAATTCACCCCTCCACTTT.

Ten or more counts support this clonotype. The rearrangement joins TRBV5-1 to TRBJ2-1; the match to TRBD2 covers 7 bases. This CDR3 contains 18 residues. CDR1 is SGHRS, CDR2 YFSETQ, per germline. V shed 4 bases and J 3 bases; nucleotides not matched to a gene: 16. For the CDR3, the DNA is TGCGCCAGCAGCCAGCCATTCGGACTAGGCTTTCTCTACAATGAGCAGTTCTTC. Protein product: CASSQPFGLGFLYNEQFF.

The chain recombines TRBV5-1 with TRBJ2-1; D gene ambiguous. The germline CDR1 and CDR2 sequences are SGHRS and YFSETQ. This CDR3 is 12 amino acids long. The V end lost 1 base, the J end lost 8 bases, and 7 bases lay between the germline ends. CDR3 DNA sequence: TGCGCCAGCAGCTTGAATAGGGATGAGCAGTTCTTC. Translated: CASSLNRDEQFF. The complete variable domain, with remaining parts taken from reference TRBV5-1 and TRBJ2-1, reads KAGVTQTPRYLIKTRGQQVTLSCSPISGHRSVSWYQQTPGQGLQFLFEYFSETQRNKGNFPGRFSGRQFSNSRSEMNVSTLELGDSALYLCASSLNRDEQFFGPGTRLTVL.

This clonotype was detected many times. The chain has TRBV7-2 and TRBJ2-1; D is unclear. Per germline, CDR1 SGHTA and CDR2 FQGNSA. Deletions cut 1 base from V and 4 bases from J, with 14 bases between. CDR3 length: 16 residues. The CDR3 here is CASSLGLLVGYNEQFF. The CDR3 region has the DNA TGTGCCAGCAGCTTAGGGCTTCTTGTGGGGTACAATGAGCAGTTCTTC.

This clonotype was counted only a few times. DNA of the CDR3: TGTGCCAGCAGCCTTAAGCTCGGGAACACTGAAGCTTTCTTT. It translates to CASSLKLGNTEAFF. The gene calls are TRBV7-2 and TRBJ1-1; no firm D call. CDR3 length equals 14 residues. Germline V lookup: CDR1 SGHTA, CDR2 FQGNSA. Between the trimmed V and J ends, which lost 5 bases and 1 base, there was a span of 11 bases.

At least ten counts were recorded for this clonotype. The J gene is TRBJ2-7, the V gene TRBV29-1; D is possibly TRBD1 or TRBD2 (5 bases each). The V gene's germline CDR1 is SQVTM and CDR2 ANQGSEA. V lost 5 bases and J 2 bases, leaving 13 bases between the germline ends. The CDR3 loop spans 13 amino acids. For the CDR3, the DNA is TGCAGCGTTAACATGGGACGGACCTACGAGCAGTACTTC. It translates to CSVNMGRTYEQYF.

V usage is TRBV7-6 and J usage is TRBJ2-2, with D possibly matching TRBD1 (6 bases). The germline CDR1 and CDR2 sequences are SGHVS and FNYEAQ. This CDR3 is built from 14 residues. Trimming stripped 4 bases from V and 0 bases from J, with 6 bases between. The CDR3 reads CASSWGPNTGELFF. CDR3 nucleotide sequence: TGTGCCAGCAGCTGGGGGCCGAACACCGGGGAGCTGTTTTTT.

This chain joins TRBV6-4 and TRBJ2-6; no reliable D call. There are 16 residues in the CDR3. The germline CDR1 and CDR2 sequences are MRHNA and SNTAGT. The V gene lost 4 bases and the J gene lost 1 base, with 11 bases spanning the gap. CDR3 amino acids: CASSGEESSGANVLTF. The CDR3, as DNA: TGTGCCAGCAGTGGAGAGGAATCTTCTGGGGCCAACGTCCTGACTTTC.